These 9 T cell receptor beta chains share one sample of origin, sequenced in a study of neurological immune-mediated disorders. TCRdb redid the calling of the 5' RACE reads with MiXCR, one entry per CDR3 protein. The sample comprises about 35,000 distinct CDR3 sequences, 3.5% to 4% of which are singletons, and roughly 2% rests with the top ten. The specimen was PBMCs. The source is a man aged 30 to 39 with multiple sclerosis.

In this sample, this clonotype turned up many times. This chain connects TRBV7-6 to TRBJ2-3; weak D call: TRBD1 (6 bases). The CDR3 runs 15 residues. Per germline, CDR1 SGHVS and CDR2 FNYEAQ. V was pared by 5 bases and J by 3 bases, with 15 bases between. DNA for the CDR3: TGTGCCAGCAGCGCCCTACAGGGAAGTACAGATACGCAGTATTTT. This translates into CASSALQGSTDTQYF.

The CDR3 loop reads CASSLRVTHEQYF. Written as DNA, the CDR3 is TGCGCCAGCAGCCTTCGAGTGACCCACGAGCAGTACTTC. The chain is built from TRBV5-1 and TRBJ2-7; unclear D gene. This CDR3 region has 13 residues. Per the germline V gene, CDR1 is SGHRS and CDR2 is YFSETQ. V shed 4 bases and J shed 5 bases, with 13 bases lying between them.

This clonotype was counted many times. The chain links TRBV3-1 to TRBJ2-7, with unresolved D. V was pared by 1 base and J by 2 bases, with 15 bases between. CDR3 length: 16 residues. In germline, CDR1 is LGHDT, CDR2 YNNKEL (reference sequence). The CDR3 bases are TGTGCCAGCAGCCAAGCCGGCCGAACCGGAGCCTACGAGCAGTACTTC. This sequence encodes CASSQAGRTGAYEQYF.

This clonotype was observed many times. This chain joins TRBV7-8 and TRBJ1-2, with 7 nucleotides matching TRBD1. The V and J ends lost 3 bases and 4 bases, in that order; junction bases with no gene match: 11. Germline CDR1 is SGHVS and CDR2 is FQNEAQ. This CDR3 contains 16 residues. The CDR3 DNA follows: TGTGCCAGCAGCTTTCGGCGGACAGGAACCGGCTATGGCTACACCTTC. Amino acid sequence: CASSFRRTGTGYGYTF. The variable domain in full, completed from reference TRBV7-8 and TRBJ1-2, reads GAGVSQSPRYKVAKRGQDVALRCDPISGHVSLFWYQQALGQGPEFLTYFQNEAQLDKSGLPSDRFFAERPEGSVSTLKIQRTQQEDSAVYLCASSFRRTGTGYGYTFGSGTRLTVV.

V is TRBV20-1 and J is TRBJ2-7; tentative D call: TRBD2 (6 bases). V was cut by 6 bases and J by 1 base, with 16 bases left in between. The CDR3 spans 14 residues. Germline V CDR1 and CDR2: DFQATT, SNEGSKA (reference sequence). The chain's CDR3 is CSADFGGSSYEQYF. DNA for the CDR3: TGCAGTGCAGACTTCGGGGGTAGTTCCTACGAGCAGTACTTC.

The sample holds many counts of this clonotype. The gene calls are TRBV5-1 and TRBJ2-3; unclear D gene. The CDR3 runs 12 residues. V lost 4 bases to trimming and J lost 0 bases, with 3 bases between them. CDR1 and CDR2 (germline): SGHRS, YFSETQ. This chain's CDR3 is CASSQSTDTQYF. The CDR3, as DNA: TGCGCCAGCAGCCAAAGCACAGATACGCAGTATTTT.

This clonotype qualifies as medium-sized. The V gene is TRBV10-3, the J gene TRBJ2-2; no reliable D call. The CDR3 sequence is 18 residues long. Germline V gene data show CDR1 as ENHRY and CDR2 as SYGVKD. Between the trimmed V and J ends, which lost 0 bases and 2 bases, there was a span of 16 bases. The CDR3 DNA reads TGTGCCATCAGTGAGTCGGGCAGAACCTTAGACAACACCGGGGAGCTGTTTTTT. Encoded protein: CAISESGRTLDNTGELFF.

This clonotype was detected ten times or more. V usage is TRBV3-1 and J usage is TRBJ2-1, with D perhaps given as TRBD1 or TRBD2 (6 bases each). The V and J ends lost 6 bases and 4 bases respectively, with 13 bases between them. The CDR3 covers 14 residues. In germline, CDR1 is LGHDT, CDR2 YNNKEL (reference sequence). The CDR3 loop reads CASREGGLYNEQFF. CDR3 nucleotides: TGTGCCAGCAGGGAGGGGGGCTTGTACAATGAGCAGTTCTTC.

This clonotype was counted only a few times. J is TRBJ2-7 and V is TRBV6-5; D is unclear. The CDR3 has 15 residues. Trimming shortened V by 0 bases and J by 2 bases, and 11 bases separated the two germline ends. Germline CDR1 reads MNHEY; CDR2 reads SVGAGI. CDR3 in DNA: TGTGCCAGCAGTTACTCGATTACAGAGACCTACGAGCAGTACTTC. Amino acid sequence: CASSYSITETYEQYF.